Presented here are 24 T cell receptor beta chains from one specimen sequenced in a study of T cells in Graves' hyperthyroidism and ophthalmopathy. Amplified regions were TCR beta CDR3 sequences from RNA transcripts. RT-PCR in the first round (using the HTBI primer set) targeted the TCR CDR3. Each CDR3 protein gets one entry after TCRdb re-called the multiplex PCR reads with MiXCR. The sample records hundreds of thousands of distinct CDR3 sequences, 38% being singletons. Sequenced sample: blood. These receptors were taken from a man aged 18 to 29 with Graves' hyperthyroidism.

The V and J genes are TRBV7-2 and TRBJ1-1, with D maybe TRBD1 (5 bases). The V gene's germline CDR1 is SGHTA and CDR2 FQGNSA. The ends were cut back, 5 bases at V and 4 bases at J, with 20 bases in the middle. This CDR3 comprises 16 residues. In DNA form, the CDR3 reads TGTGCCAGCAGCCAATTCCCCCCCCAGGGAACCACTGAAGCTTTCTTT. Its translation is CASSQFPPQGTTEAFF.

This clonotype came up a few times. The chain has TRBV20-1 and TRBJ2-5, with 8 bases matching TRBD1. J gave up 5 bases and V 0 bases, and 8 bases lay outside the gene matches. Germline CDR1 is DFQATT and CDR2 is SNEGSKA (reference sequence). CDR3 size: 15 residues. The CDR3 DNA reads TGCAGTGCTAGAGACCCCGACAGGGGTTGGGAGACCCAGTACTTC. Its translation: CSARDPDRGWETQYF.

Many counts were recorded for this clonotype. This chain uses TRBV19 with TRBJ1-5; D is ambiguous. The germline gives CDR1 LNHDA, CDR2 SQIVND (reference sequence). The length of the CDR3 is 12 residues. V was pared by 8 bases and J by 6 bases, with 11 bases between. CDR3 bases: TGTGCCAGTTCCGCGGATTTTCAGCCCCAGCATTTT. Protein: CASSADFQPQHF.

The genes are TRBV29-1 and TRBJ1-1; 7 bases align to TRBD1. The V gene end was trimmed by 7 bases and the J gene end by 7 bases; junction bases not matched to a gene: 12. The germline gives CDR1 SQVTM, CDR2 ANQGSEA. The CDR3 loop spans 13 amino acids. The CDR3, as DNA: TGCAGCGCGCAGGGGGGCAGCAATAATGAAGCTTTCTTT. Translated: CSAQGGSNNEAFF.

This sequence joins TRBV20-1 and TRBJ1-1, with a tentative D call TRBD1 (6 bases). The germline V and J ends were trimmed by 3 bases and 3 bases, with 17 bases remaining between them. Germline loops: CDR1 DFQATT, CDR2 SNEGSKA (reference sequence). The CDR3 sequence is 15 residues long. The CDR3 region is CSASAGAFFYTEAFF. CDR3 bases: TGCAGTGCTAGTGCAGGGGCCTTCTTCTACACTGAAGCTTTCTTT.

This chain connects TRBV7-8 to TRBJ2-7; D gene uncertain. Germline assignment: CDR1 SGHVS and CDR2 FQNEAQ. The V gene lost 0 bases and the J gene lost 4 bases, with 4 bases spanning the gap. The CDR3 length is 12 residues. The CDR3 here is CASSLAFYEQYF. CDR3 sequence (DNA): TGTGCCAGCAGCTTAGCTTTTTACGAGCAGTACTTC.

The CDR3 bases are TGCAGCGTTGTCGGCAATGAGCAGTACTTC. Protein sequence: CSVVGNEQYF. This sequence joins TRBV29-1 and TRBJ2-1, with D unclear. The end of the DNA is better explained by TRBJ2-7, so the J call may be wrong. This CDR3 comprises 10 residues. The germline V gene encodes CDR1 SQVTM and CDR2 ANQGSEA.

The chain joins TRBV15 to TRBJ2-2; TRBD1 is a possible D gene (6 bases). CDR1 and CDR2 (germline): LNHNV, YYDKDF (reference sequence). This CDR3 is built from 15 residues. The germline V and J ends were trimmed by 0 bases and 4 bases, with 9 bases remaining between them. The CDR3 DNA follows: TGTGCCACCAGCAGAGAGAGGGGGTTCACCGGGGAGCTGTTTTTT. This sequence encodes CATSRERGFTGELFF.

The chain has TRBV20-1 and TRBJ2-7; no firm D call. This CDR3 has 14 amino acids. The V gene lost 6 bases and the J gene lost 3 bases, with 18 bases spanning the gap. Germline V lookup: CDR1 DFQATT, CDR2 SNEGSKA (reference sequence). CDR3: CSATGQGLRYEQYF. The CDR3 nucleotides read TGCAGTGCCACCGGTCAAGGCCTACGCTACGAGCAGTACTTC.

The CDR3: CASSTVGGDSGRLWETQYF. The CDR3, as DNA: TGTGCCAGTAGTACCGTCGGAGGGGATAGCGGGAGGTTATGGGAGACCCAGTACTTC. V and J are TRBV19 and TRBJ2-5, with TRBD2 matching over 10 bases. CDR3 length: 19 amino acids. Germline trimming cut 4 bases from V and 5 bases from J; bases unmatched to any gene: 19. Per germline, CDR1 LNHDA and CDR2 SQIVND (reference sequence).

This clonotype was recorded many times. This rearrangement joins TRBV15 to TRBJ1-4; D gene ambiguous. This CDR3 comprises 12 residues. Germline values: CDR1 LNHNV, CDR2 YYDKDF (reference sequence). The V gene lost 9 bases and the J gene lost 7 bases, with 12 bases spanning the gap. The CDR3 DNA follows: TGTGCCACTGCCTCGGACCGTGAAAAACTGTTTTTT. The encoded protein is CATASDREKLFF. Filled out from reference TRBV15 and TRBJ1-4, the complete variable domain reads DAMVIQNPRYQVTQFGKPVTLSCSQTLNHNVMYWYQQKSSQAPKLLFHYYDKDFNNEADTPDNFQSRRPNTSFCFLDIRSPGLGDTAMYLCATASDREKLFFGSGTQLSVL.

This clonotype was detected only a few times. The chain has TRBV11-2 and TRBJ1-1; 7 bases agree with TRBD1. After removal of 6 bases from V and 6 bases from J, the junction contained 4 bases not matched to a gene. The germline CDR1 and CDR2 sequences are SGHAT and FQNNGV. The CDR3 runs to 12 residues. The CDR3 here is CASRSDRAEAFF. The CDR3 coding sequence is TGTGCCAGCAGGTCCGACAGGGCTGAAGCTTTCTTT. The variable domain in full, completed from reference TRBV11-2 and TRBJ1-1, reads EAGVAQSPRYKIIEKRQSVAFWCNPISGHATLYWYQQILGQGPKLLIQFQNNGVVDDSQLPKDRFSAERLKGVDSTLKIQPAKLEDSAVYLCASRSDRAEAFFGQGTRLTVV.

The chain joins TRBV12-3 or TRBV12-4 to TRBJ1-1; D is unclear. Trimming shortened V by 5 bases and J by 1 base, and 8 bases separated the two germline ends. The CDR3 is 13 residues long. CDR3 in DNA: TGTGCCAGCAGTCGGTTCTCGAACACTGAAGCTTTCTTT. It translates to CASSRFSNTEAFF.

This clonotype showed up many times. The chain is built from TRBV5-6 and TRBJ1-6; D is unresolved. The CDR3 contains 16 residues. Germline V gene data show CDR1 as SGHDT and CDR2 as YYEEEE. Trimming took off 0 bases at V and 7 bases at J, with 14 bases between the two ends. CDR3: CASSLAMGRLNSPLHF. The CDR3 bases are TGTGCCAGCAGCTTGGCAATGGGGAGGCTCAATTCACCCCTCCACTTT.

The chain is built from TRBV7-6 and TRBJ2-5; TRBD2 matches at 7 bases. Germline lookup yields CDR1 SGHVS and CDR2 FNYEAQ. The CDR3 consists of 23 residues. V gave up 5 bases and J gave up 2 bases; unmatched junction bases: 32. The CDR3 nucleotides read TGTGCCAGCAGCCGTCCTGGGGGTTGCCCGCGGCGCGGGGGTTCGTGGCGGCAAGAGACCCAGTACTTC. Protein product: CASSRPGGCPRRGGSWRQETQYF.

This rearrangement joins TRBV12-3 or TRBV12-4 to TRBJ1-2; TRBD1 might be the D (6 bases). The CDR3 is 15 amino acids. V was trimmed by 0 bases and J by 7 bases, leaving 15 bases between them. Here the CDR3 DNA reads TGTGCCAGCAGTTTAGCCGGGACATTAACTGGTGGCTACACCTTC. Residues: CASSLAGTLTGGYTF.

Only a few counts were recorded for this clonotype. This chain links TRBV4-3 with TRBJ2-2; D not certain. This CDR3 comprises 16 residues. CDR1 and CDR2 (germline): LGHNA, YSLEER. V was shortened by 0 bases and J by 0 bases, with 8 bases between the two germline ends. The CDR3 loop is CASSQEGGSNTGELFF. In nucleotides, the CDR3 is TGCGCCAGCAGCCAAGAGGGTGGGTCGAACACCGGGGAGCTGTTTTTT.

This clonotype has only one observation. The CDR3 ends on some other residue instead of the conserved phenylalanine or tryptophan, so this is likely a read error. The DNA is left out, because the CDR3 cannot be placed on it with certainty; the CDR3 is given as TCRdb lists it. The rearrangement links TRBV20-1 to TRBJ2-6. CDR1 and CDR2 from the germline V gene are DFQATT and SNEGSKA (reference sequence). The CDR3 has 8 amino acids, counting both end residues. CDR3 in amino acids: CSAKMASV.

This chain uses TRBV26 with TRBJ2-6; the D call in the table, TRBD1, was not verified against the DNA. TRBV26 is labeled a pseudogene. This CDR3 region has 16 residues. Here the CDR3 reads CASSSTGTVGANVLTF. The CDR3 bases are TGTGCCAGCAGTTCGACAGGGACCGTCGGGGCCAACGTCCTGACTTTC.

This clonotype appeared once. The chain couples TRBV15 to TRBJ1-1, with 9 positions matching TRBD1. CDR3 length equals 16 residues. Germline-derived CDR1 and CDR2 are LNHNV and YYDKDF (reference sequence). The junction had 7 bases not matched to a gene; V was cut back by 1 base and J by 4 bases. The CDR3 DNA is TGTGCCACCAGCAGAGTAAGGGGACAGGGCGGCACTGAAGCTTTCTTT. Encoded protein: CATSRVRGQGGTEAFF.

This clonotype was detected many times. This chain joins TRBV10-3 and TRBJ2-6; a weak D match, TRBD2 (5 bases). V lost 8 bases and J lost 2, with 16 bases in between. The germline CDR1 and CDR2 sequences are ENHRY and SYGVKD. This CDR3 spans 16 amino acids. DNA of the CDR3: TGTGCCATCGGTCGCGTCGGGGAACCTGGGGCCAACGTCCTGACTTTC. Translation gives CAIGRVGEPGANVLTF.

The sample holds many counts of this clonotype. The V call is TRBV25-1, the J call TRBJ2-7, with D perhaps TRBD2 (5 bases). The V end was cut by 3 bases, the J end by 2 bases, with 11 bases between. Germline assignment: CDR1 MGHDK and CDR2 SYGVNS. This CDR3 has 14 amino acids. DNA of the CDR3: TGTGCCAGCAGTGAGGGGAGTTCCGCCTACGAGCAGTACTTC. Its protein is CASSEGSSAYEQYF.

This clonotype was counted between two and nine times. CDR3 residues: CASSPRQSQETQYF. The DNA of the CDR3 is TGTGCCAGCAGCCCCAGACAGTCACAAGAGACCCAGTACTTC. This chain joins TRBV14 and TRBJ2-5, with D maybe TRBD1 (5 bases). This CDR3 region has 14 residues. The V end was cut by 4 bases, the J end by 2 bases, with 11 bases between. Per germline, CDR1 SGHDN and CDR2 FVKESK.

V usage is TRBV29-1 and J usage is TRBJ2-1; D unclear. Germline loops: CDR1 SQVTM, CDR2 ANQGSEA. The CDR3 has 12 amino acids. The V and J ends lost 3 bases and 5 bases respectively, with 8 bases between them. As DNA, the CDR3 is TGCAGCGTTGATGGGGTTAACAATGAGCAGTTCTTC. Amino acids: CSVDGVNNEQFF.